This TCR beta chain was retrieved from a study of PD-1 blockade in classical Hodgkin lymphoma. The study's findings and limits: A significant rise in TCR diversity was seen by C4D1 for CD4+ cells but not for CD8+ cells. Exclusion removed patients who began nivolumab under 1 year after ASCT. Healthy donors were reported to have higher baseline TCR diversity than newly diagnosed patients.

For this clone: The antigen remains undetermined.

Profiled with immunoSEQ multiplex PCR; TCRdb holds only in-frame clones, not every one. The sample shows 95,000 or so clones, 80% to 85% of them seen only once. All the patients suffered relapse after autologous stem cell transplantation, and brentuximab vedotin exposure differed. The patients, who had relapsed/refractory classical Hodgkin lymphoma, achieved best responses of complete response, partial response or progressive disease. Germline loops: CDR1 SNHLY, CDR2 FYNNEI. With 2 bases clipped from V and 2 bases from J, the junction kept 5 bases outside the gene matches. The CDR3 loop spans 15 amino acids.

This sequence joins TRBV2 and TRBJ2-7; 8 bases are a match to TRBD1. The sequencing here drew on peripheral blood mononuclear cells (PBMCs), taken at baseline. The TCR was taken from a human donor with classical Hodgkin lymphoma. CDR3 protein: CASSESWTGPYEQYF. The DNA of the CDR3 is TGTGCCAGCAGTGAAAGTTGGACAGGGCCCTACGAGCAGTACTTC.